This paragraph covers one TCR beta chain sequence. Its target is not known. The germline V and J ends were trimmed by 3 bases and 8 bases, with 14 bases remaining between them. CDR1 is SGHNT and CDR2 is YYREEE in the germline V gene (reference sequence). CDR3 length: 14 amino acids. The record originates from a study of siplizumab effects on memory and regulatory T cells. Study conclusions and caveats: Most proliferating CD4+ or CD8+ clones, roughly 75-97%, had no naive or memory assignment. The alloresponse seemed to draw substantially on naive T cells, which appeared more diverse than memory cells. Unstimulated subset assignment was obtained for only a minor fraction of alloreactive clones.

Clones were read by immunoSEQ multiplex PCR, and TCRdb kept only the in-frame ones, dropping some. Counted here are approximately 100,000 clones, 80% to 95% occurring once; the ten biggest clones make up over 0.15%. Sequencing was performed on non-Treg CD4+ T cells sorted from blood. The V and J genes are TRBV5-4 and TRBJ1-4; perhaps TRBD1 as D (6 bases). This clonotype originated in a human donor in good health. The DNA of the CDR3 is TGTGCCAGCAGCTCACAGGGCATTAAGGAAAAACTGTTTTTT. This sequence encodes CASSSQGIKEKLFF.